The 32 T cell receptor beta chains in this list originate from one sample, sequenced in a study of shared clonotypes between healthy human individuals. TCRdb's copy holds only in-frame clones and misses some; the assay was immunoSEQ multiplex PCR. The profile shows 550,000 to 600,000 clones, roughly 98% of them singletons. Naive CD8 cells, CD45RO-negative and positively selected for CCR7, excluded terminally differentiated effector memory CD45RA+ cells. Sequencing input: naive CD8+ T cells sorted from blood. The receptor source for this set is a man younger than 45 in good health.

The rearrangement uses TRBV28 and TRBJ2-5, with 8 nucleotides matching TRBD1. Losses at the gene ends were 5 bases for V and 5 bases for J; bases not matched to a gene: 10. CDR1 and CDR2 (germline): MDHEN, SYDVKM. CDR3 length equals 15 residues. The CDR3 nucleotides are TGTGCCAGCAGTCTGTACCAGGGGGCGGTTGAGACCCAGTACTTC. Amino acid sequence: CASSLYQGAVETQYF. Full variable domain (missing parts from reference TRBV28 and TRBJ2-5): DVKVTQSSRYLVKRTGEKVFLECVQDMDHENMFWYRQDPGLGLRLIYFSYDVKMKEKGDIPEGYSVSREKKERFSLILESASTNQTSMYLCASSLYQGAVETQYFGPGTRLLVL.

This chain connects TRBV4-2 to TRBJ2-1, with 12 bases matching TRBD2. The V and J ends lost 3 bases and 9 bases, in that order; junction bases with no gene match: 9. This CDR3 comprises 16 residues. Germline CDR1 and CDR2: LGHNA and YNFKEQ. Written as DNA, the CDR3 is TGTGCCAGCAGCCAGTATCTAGCGGGAGGGTCGGGTGAGCAGTTCTTC. Its translation is CASSQYLAGGSGEQFF.

The chain recombines TRBV19 with TRBJ2-7; D tentatively fits TRBD1 or TRBD2 (5 bases each). Germline-derived CDR1 and CDR2 are LNHDA and SQIVND (reference sequence). The CDR3 consists of 14 residues. With 3 bases removed from V and 2 bases from J, the gap between germline ends came to 11 bases. CDR3 protein: CASSISDSAYEQYF. CDR3 nucleotide sequence: TGTGCCAGTAGTATTAGCGACAGCGCCTACGAGCAGTACTTC.

V gene TRBV7-6 combines with J gene TRBJ1-5; D is ambiguous. CDR1 is SGHVS, CDR2 FNYEAQ, per germline. Trimming shortened V by 2 bases and J by 5 bases, and 7 bases separated the two germline ends. The CDR3 is 13 amino acids. DNA of the CDR3: TGTGCCAGCAGCTTACAGTTTCATCAGCCCCAGCATTTT. It specifies CASSLQFHQPQHF.

This clone has a single count. J is TRBJ1-5 and V is TRBV5-8; no reliable D call. Germline-derived CDR1 and CDR2 are SGHTS and YDEGEE. This CDR3 region has 14 residues. Between the trimmed V and J ends, which lost 2 bases and 7 bases, there was a span of 13 bases. DNA of the CDR3: TGTGCCAGCAGCTTTTTGGGCATCCAACAGCCCCAGCATTTT. It codes for CASSFLGIQQPQHF. The full variable domain, its missing parts supplied by reference TRBV5-8 and TRBJ1-5, is EAGVTQSPTHLIKTRGQQATLRCSPISGHTSVYWYQQALGLGLQFLLWYDEGEERNRGNFPPRFSGRQFPNYSSELNVNALELEDSALYLCASSFLGIQQPQHFGDGTRLSIL.

The chain recombines TRBV27 with TRBJ2-7; TRBD2 matches 12 bases. CDR3 length: 15 amino acids. Germline CDR1 reads MNHEY; CDR2 reads SMNVEV (reference sequence). The ends lost 7 bases at V and 1 base at J; junction bases unmatched: 5. DNA of the CDR3: TGTGCCAGCACTTTTCTAGCGGGAGGGTCCTACGAGCAGTACTTC. Encoded protein: CASTFLAGGSYEQYF.

This clone appeared once. The chain recombines TRBV7-6 with TRBJ2-7; 14 nucleotides line up with TRBD2. J was trimmed by 4 bases and V by 4 bases; bases with no gene match: 9. The CDR3 is made up of 17 amino acids. Looked up from germline, CDR1 is SGHVS and CDR2 is FNYEAQ. CDR3 nucleotides: TGTGCCAGCAGCTCGCAAATCGGACTAGCGGGAGGTTACGAGCAGTACTTC. This encodes CASSSQIGLAGGYEQYF. The whole variable domain, remainder taken from reference TRBV7-6 and TRBJ2-7, is GAGVSQSPRYKVTKRGQDVALRCDPISGHVSLYWYRQALGQGPEFLTYFNYEAQQDKSGLPNDRFSAERPEGSISTLTIQRTEQRDSAMYRCASSSQIGLAGGYEQYFGPGTRLTVT.

This chain links TRBV4-3 with TRBJ2-7; 10 nucleotides align to TRBD2. This CDR3 contains 16 residues. J was trimmed by 2 bases and V by 3 bases; bases with no gene match: 7. CDR1 is LGHNA, CDR2 YSLEER, per germline. The CDR3 coding sequence is TGCGCCAGCAGCCAGATGACTAGCGGGTCCCCCTACGAGCAGTACTTC. Its translation: CASSQMTSGSPYEQYF.

The V call is TRBV5-1, the J call TRBJ2-5; 9 bases fit TRBD2. Trimming removed 0 bases from V and 5 bases from J; junction bases left unmatched: 8. Germline V gene sequence: CDR1 SGHRS, CDR2 YFSETQ. The CDR3 is 16 residues long. CDR3 sequence reads: CASSLAGSGSVETQYF. CDR3 nucleotide sequence: TGCGCCAGCAGCTTGGCAGGTAGCGGGAGTGTGGAGACCCAGTACTTC. Based on the CDR3 plus reference TRBV5-1 and TRBJ2-5, the full variable domain is KAGVTQTPRYLIKTRGQQVTLSCSPISGHRSVSWYQQTPGQGLQFLFEYFSETQRNKGNFPGRFSGRQFSNSRSEMNVSTLELGDSALYLCASSLAGSGSVETQYFGPGTRLLVL.

Here the CDR3 reads CASSLGTSGRTDTQYF. DNA for the CDR3: TGTGCCAGCAGCTTAGGGACTAGCGGGAGAACAGATACGCAGTATTTT. The gene calls are TRBV11-2 and TRBJ2-3; 13 bases match TRBD2. The V segment lost 1 base and the J segment 3 bases; nucleotides outside the gene matches: 1. The germline CDR1 and CDR2 sequences are SGHAT and FQNNGV. This CDR3 region has 16 residues.

V and J are TRBV7-6 and TRBJ2-1; 7 bases map to TRBD2. The length of the CDR3 is 12 residues. Trimming cost V 5 bases and J 9 bases; bases outside gene matches: 4. In germline, CDR1 is SGHVS, CDR2 FNYEAQ. The CDR3 region has the DNA TGTGCCAGCAGCGGACTAGGTACTGAGCAGTTCTTC. The encoded protein is CASSGLGTEQFF.

About this clone itself: This specimen includes other DNA sequences encoding the same CDR3. The chain combines TRBV7-9 with TRBJ2-7, with D maybe TRBD1 (6 bases). The CDR3 spans 12 residues. V was trimmed by 5 bases and J by 6 bases, leaving 11 bases between them. CDR1 and CDR2 from the germline V gene are SEHNR and FQNEAQ (reference sequence). The CDR3 loop is CASSLGQIEQYF. In DNA, the CDR3 is TGTGCCAGCAGCCTGGGACAAATCGAGCAGTACTTC.

This CDR3 is CASRAGNEQFF. The CDR3 region has the DNA TGTGCCAGCAGGGCAGGCAATGAGCAGTTCTTC. The genes are TRBV6-6 and TRBJ2-1, with D uncertain. This CDR3 has 11 residues. Trimming pared 6 bases from V and 6 bases from J, leaving 6 bases between. From germline, CDR1 is MNHNY and CDR2 SVGAGI (reference sequence).

The chain is built from TRBV5-4 and TRBJ1-1, with D tentatively TRBD1 (5 bases). V dropped 0 bases and J dropped 3 bases, with 12 bases sitting between them. The length of the CDR3 is 15 residues. Looked up from germline, CDR1 is SGHNT and CDR2 is YYREEE (reference sequence). This CDR3 is CASSLGQGLHTEAFF. The CDR3 DNA reads TGTGCCAGCAGCTTGGGCCAGGGATTGCACACTGAAGCTTTCTTT.

The rearrangement joins TRBV4-1 to TRBJ2-1, with 12 bases fitting TRBD2. This CDR3 spans 15 amino acids. The J segment lost 7 bases and the V segment lost 3 bases, leaving 4 bases of the junction unmatched. Germline V gene sequence: CDR1 MGHRA, CDR2 YSYEKL. In nucleotides, the CDR3 is TGCGCCAGCAGCCACCCGACTAGCGGGAGAAATGAGCAGTTCTTC. Translated: CASSHPTSGRNEQFF.

Comments on this clone: This specimen includes other DNA sequences encoding the same CDR3. The chain joins TRBV29-1 to TRBJ2-7; 9 bases are a match to TRBD1. This CDR3 spans 13 amino acids. Germline V gene data show CDR1 as SQVTM and CDR2 as ANQGSEA. Losses at the gene ends were 1 base for V and 4 bases for J; bases not matched to a gene: 2. CDR3 nucleotide sequence: TGCAGCGTTGAAGGGACAGGGGATTACGAGCAGTACTTC. Protein product: CSVEGTGDYEQYF.

A word on this clone: Other DNA variants within this sample encode the same CDR3. The rearrangement links TRBV15 to TRBJ2-3; no reliable D call. Germline lookup yields CDR1 LNHNV and CDR2 YYDKDF (reference sequence). The CDR3 runs 13 residues. The ends were cut back, 1 base at V and 0 bases at J, with 2 bases in the middle. CDR3 coding DNA: TGTGCCACCAGCAGAGTTAGCACAGATACGCAGTATTTT. Translated: CATSRVSTDTQYF.

The V call is TRBV7-8, the J call TRBJ2-7, with D hard to call. V dropped 1 base and J dropped 2 bases, with 9 bases sitting between them. Germline CDR1 and CDR2: SGHVS and FQNEAQ. CDR3 size: 14 residues. CDR3: CASSLGVFAYEQYF. CDR3 DNA sequence: TGTGCCAGCAGCTTAGGGGTATTTGCCTACGAGCAGTACTTC.

The rearrangement uses TRBV12-5 and TRBJ2-1, with a weak D call TRBD1 (5 bases). CDR1 and CDR2 from the germline V gene are LGHNT and FRNRAP. Trimming stripped 4 bases from V and 3 bases from J, with 7 bases between. There are 13 residues in the CDR3. The CDR3 DNA reads TGTGCTAGTGGTTCCGGACACTACAATGAGCAGTTCTTC. It is translated as CASGSGHYNEQFF.

The chain uses TRBV10-3 and TRBJ2-3, with D perhaps matching TRBD1 or TRBD2 (5 bases each). The CDR3 covers 16 residues. Germline lookup yields CDR1 ENHRY and CDR2 SYGVKD. The ends were cut back, 6 bases at V and 6 bases at J, with 22 bases in the middle. The CDR3 sequence: CAIRGRVTPPADTQYF. The CDR3 coding sequence is TGTGCCATCAGGGGGCGGGTAACCCCACCAGCGGATACGCAGTATTTT.

V is TRBV2 and J is TRBJ2-5; D remains ambiguous. The CDR3 consists of 13 residues. The V and J ends lost 0 bases and 4 bases respectively, with 6 bases between them. CDR1 is SNHLY, CDR2 FYNNEI, per germline. This chain's CDR3 is CASSEAPPETQYF. In DNA form, the CDR3 reads TGTGCCAGCAGTGAAGCCCCCCCAGAGACCCAGTACTTC.

The chain employs TRBV7-9 and TRBJ2-7, with TRBD1 identical over 10 bases. This CDR3 is built from 12 residues. V lost 10 bases, J lost 9 bases, and 9 bases stayed unmatched. Germline V lookup: CDR1 SEHNR, CDR2 FQNEAQ (reference sequence). CDR3 in DNA: TGTGCCATAACCCCGACAGGGGGCAGGCAGTACTTC. Translating gives CAITPTGGRQYF.

V and J are TRBV4-1 and TRBJ2-5; tentatively, D is TRBD1 (6 bases). This CDR3 region has 16 residues. The germline V and J ends were trimmed by 2 bases and 7 bases, with 20 bases remaining between them. The germline V gene has CDR1 MGHRA and CDR2 YSYEKL. The DNA of the CDR3 is TGCGCCAGCAGCCAACCGGGACCGGGTCCCAGGGGGACCCAGTACTTC. Its protein product is CASSQPGPGPRGTQYF.

The rearrangement joins TRBV5-6 to TRBJ2-7; 12 bases are a match to TRBD2. The J segment lost 4 bases and the V segment lost 3 bases, leaving 2 bases of the junction unmatched. Germline CDR1 SGHDT, CDR2 YYEEEE. This CDR3 has 14 amino acids. The CDR3 loop is CASSWTSGAYEQYF. The CDR3 coding sequence is TGTGCCAGCAGCTGGACTAGCGGGGCATACGAGCAGTACTTC.

This CDR3 is CASSYRQGFSYEQYF. The DNA of the CDR3 is TGTGCCAGCAGTTATCGGCAGGGGTTCTCCTACGAGCAGTACTTC. The J gene is TRBJ2-7, the V gene TRBV28, with TRBD1 as a possible D gene (6 bases). Germline loops: CDR1 MDHEN, CDR2 SYDVKM. CDR3 length: 15 amino acids. V gave up 4 bases and J gave up 0 bases, with 13 bases separating them.

CDR3 nucleotides: TGTGCCAGCAGTCGACTAGCGGGAGGACAAGAGACCCAGTACTTC. Translated: CASSRLAGGQETQYF. The chain employs TRBV6-6 and TRBJ2-5; 13 nucleotides line up with TRBD2. The V gene's germline CDR1 is MNHNY and CDR2 SVGAGI (reference sequence). V dropped 5 bases and J dropped 2; count of bases not matched to a gene: 2. This CDR3 comprises 15 residues.

V and J are TRBV9 and TRBJ2-1; the D gene is possibly TRBD1 (6 bases). Per the germline V gene, CDR1 is SGDLS and CDR2 is YYNGEE. Trimming took off 0 bases at V and 8 bases at J, with 15 bases between the two ends. This CDR3 spans 15 amino acids. Written as DNA, the CDR3 is TGTGCCAGCAGCGTAGTTGGGGGCTCGCCGTATGAGCAGTTCTTC. Amino acids: CASSVVGGSPYEQFF.

CDR3 sequence reads: CSVVSGAYEQYF. DNA of the CDR3: TGCAGCGTTGTAAGTGGGGCCTACGAGCAGTACTTC. V usage is TRBV29-1 and J usage is TRBJ2-7, with D unclear. Trimming pared 4 bases from V and 2 bases from J, leaving 9 bases between. The CDR3 runs to 12 residues. Per germline, CDR1 SQVTM and CDR2 ANQGSEA.

V is TRBV7-2 and J is TRBJ1-1; D may be TRBD1 (5 bases). The CDR3 has 15 residues. In germline, CDR1 is SGHTA, CDR2 FQGNSA. V lost 0 bases and J lost 1, with 9 bases in between. The CDR3 sequence is CASSLAGAWNTEAFF. The CDR3 bases are TGTGCCAGCAGCTTAGCAGGGGCTTGGAACACTGAAGCTTTCTTT.

The V gene is TRBV15, the J gene TRBJ2-1, with D unclear. V was cut by 1 base and J by 9 bases, with 4 bases left in between. The CDR3 length is 11 residues. CDR1 is LNHNV, CDR2 YYDKDF, per germline (reference sequence). The CDR3 coding sequence is TGTGCCACCAGCAGAGCGGGTGAGCAGTTCTTC. This translates into CATSRAGEQFF.

The chain carries TRBV10-3 and TRBJ2-5, with a weak D call TRBD1 (7 bases). The length of the CDR3 is 15 residues. The ends were cut back, 0 bases at V and 5 bases at J, with 13 bases in the middle. Germline assignment: CDR1 ENHRY and CDR2 SYGVKD. CDR3 loop: CAISESGRGDETQYF. CDR3 DNA: TGTGCCATCAGTGAGTCTGGCAGGGGGGACGAGACCCAGTACTTC.

The CDR3 DNA reads TGTGCCAGTAGTGTGGGTAGTGCGCCCTACAATGAGCAGTTCTTC. This codes for CASSVGSAPYNEQFF. V gene TRBV19 combines with J gene TRBJ2-1; D is undetermined. Germline V lookup: CDR1 LNHDA, CDR2 SQIVND (reference sequence). This CDR3 contains 15 residues. V shed 5 bases and J shed 2 bases, with 13 bases lying between them.